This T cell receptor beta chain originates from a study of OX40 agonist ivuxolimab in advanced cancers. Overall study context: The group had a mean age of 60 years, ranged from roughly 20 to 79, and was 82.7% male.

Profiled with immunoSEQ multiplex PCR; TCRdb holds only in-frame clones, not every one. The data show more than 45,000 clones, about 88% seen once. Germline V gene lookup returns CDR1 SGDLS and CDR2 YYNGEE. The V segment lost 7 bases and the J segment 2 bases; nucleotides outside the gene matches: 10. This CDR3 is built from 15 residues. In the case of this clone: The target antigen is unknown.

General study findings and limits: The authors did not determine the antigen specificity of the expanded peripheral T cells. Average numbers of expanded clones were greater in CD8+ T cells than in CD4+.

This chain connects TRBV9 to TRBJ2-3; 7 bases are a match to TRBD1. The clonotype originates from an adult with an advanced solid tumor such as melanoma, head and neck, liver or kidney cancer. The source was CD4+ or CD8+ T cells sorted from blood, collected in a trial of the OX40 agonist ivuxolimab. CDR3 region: CASGIKGAPTDTQYF. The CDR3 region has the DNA TGTGCCAGCGGAATCAAGGGGGCCCCCACAGATACGCAGTATTTT.